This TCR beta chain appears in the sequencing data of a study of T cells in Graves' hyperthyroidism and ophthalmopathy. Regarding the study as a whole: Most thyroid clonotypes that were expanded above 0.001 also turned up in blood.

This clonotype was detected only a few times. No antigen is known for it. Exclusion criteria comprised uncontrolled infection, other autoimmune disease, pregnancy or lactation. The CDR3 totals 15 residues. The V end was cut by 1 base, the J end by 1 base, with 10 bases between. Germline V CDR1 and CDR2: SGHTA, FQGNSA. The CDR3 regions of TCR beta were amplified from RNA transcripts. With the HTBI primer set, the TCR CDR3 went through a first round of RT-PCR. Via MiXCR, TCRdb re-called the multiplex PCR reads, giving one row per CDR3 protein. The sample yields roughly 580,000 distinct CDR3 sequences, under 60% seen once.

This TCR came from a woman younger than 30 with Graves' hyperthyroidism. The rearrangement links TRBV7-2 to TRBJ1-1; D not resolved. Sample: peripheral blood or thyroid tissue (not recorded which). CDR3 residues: CASSLEGGPNTEAFF. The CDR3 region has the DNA TGTGCCAGCAGCTTAGAAGGCGGGCCGAACACTGAAGCTTTCTTT.